These 21 T cell receptor beta chains came from one sample sequenced in a study of T cell responses to AZD1222 COVID-19 vaccine (dated by TCRdb to the early 2020s). The receptor library was made with the immunoSEQ multiplex PCR assay. In TCRdb, the immuneACCESS table is reduced to in-frame sequences with V and J assigned. These tables do not hold every clone; where another copy was compared, an unresolved V gene accounts for under half, and the others remain unexplained. Present in this sample are some 170,000 clones, approximately 92% of which were seen just once. Clones ranked in the top ten supply under 1.1% of the sample. The sample's time point label, decoded: about 28 days (+/-7) after the second vaccine dose. What the treatment or condition label conveys for this sample: meningococcal conjugate vaccine given as trial control. Sequenced material: peripheral blood, taken 28 days after the second dose of the MenACWY control vaccine. These TCRs come from an adult who received the MenACWY meningococcal vaccine as a control.

V gene TRBV11-2 combines with J gene TRBJ2-5; possible D gene TRBD1, 8 bases. The V gene lost 3 bases and the J gene lost 5 bases, with 19 bases spanning the gap. Per germline, CDR1 SGHAT and CDR2 FQNNGV. The CDR3 is made up of 16 amino acids. The chain's CDR3 is CASSFSGQGGMETQYF. In DNA form, the CDR3 reads TGTGCCAGCAGCTTCTCCGGACAGGGAGGGATGGAGACCCAGTACTTC.

This sequence joins TRBV6-5 and TRBJ1-2; 8 nucleotides line up with TRBD1. V trimming: 5 bases; J trimming: 4 bases; junction bases outside the gene matches: 6. The CDR3 is made up of 14 amino acids. CDR1 is MNHEY and CDR2 is SVGAGI in the germline V gene. The CDR3 nucleotides are TGTGCCAGCAGTCCGGACAGGGCCGGCTATGGCTACACCTTC. This encodes CASSPDRAGYGYTF.

The chain employs TRBV19 and TRBJ2-3; TRBD2 matches 12 bases. CDR1 and CDR2 (germline): LNHDA, SQIVND (reference sequence). With V trimmed by 5 bases and J by 4 bases, 7 bases remained unmatched. The CDR3 is made up of 16 amino acids. The CDR3 spells CASSLTSGGFSDTQYF. The DNA of the CDR3 is TGTGCCAGTAGTCTCACTAGCGGGGGGTTTTCAGATACGCAGTATTTT.

J is TRBJ2-5 and V is TRBV3-1 (or the pseudogene TRBV3-2); D gene uncertain. Germline CDR1 and CDR2: LGHDT and YNNKEL (reference sequence). V lost 4 bases and J lost 1, with 10 bases in between. This CDR3 is 14 amino acids long. CDR3 bases: TGTGCCAGCAGCCTCTCGGGCCCCCAAGAGACCCAGTACTTC. Encoded protein: CASSLSGPQETQYF.

The chain is built from TRBV7-8 and TRBJ1-1; tentatively, D is TRBD1 (6 bases). Trimming took 3 bases from V and 0 from J, leaving 14 bases between them. The length of the CDR3 is 16 residues. The germline CDR1 and CDR2 sequences are SGHVS and FQNEAQ. DNA of the CDR3: TGTGCCAGCAGCTTCCAGGGGTGGGGAATGAACACTGAAGCTTTCTTT. Translating gives CASSFQGWGMNTEAFF.

The chain couples TRBV6-5 to TRBJ2-4; D not certain. V lost 0 bases to trimming and J lost 5 bases, with 5 bases between them. This CDR3 comprises 13 residues. Germline CDR1 is MNHEY and CDR2 is SVGAGI. This chain's CDR3 is CASSYSPENIQYF. DNA of the CDR3: TGTGCCAGCAGTTACTCACCGGAAAACATTCAGTACTTC.

The genes are TRBV30 and TRBJ1-1; D may be TRBD1 (5 bases). CDR1 GTSNPN and CDR2 SVGIG come from the germline V gene (reference sequence). The CDR3 length is 13 residues. V was pared by 4 bases and J by 0 bases, with 9 bases between. The CDR3 here is CAWNLGVNTEAFF. CDR3 sequence (DNA): TGTGCCTGGAACCTGGGGGTGAACACTGAAGCTTTCTTT.

The chain couples TRBV2 to TRBJ1-1, with a weak D call TRBD1 (6 bases). The germline V gene has CDR1 SNHLY and CDR2 FYNNEI. This CDR3 is 16 amino acids long. V gave up 3 bases and J gave up 0 bases, with 14 bases separating them. CDR3 in amino acids: CASSDFGGRLNTEAFF. For the CDR3, the DNA is TGTGCCAGCAGTGATTTCGGGGGCCGGTTGAACACTGAAGCTTTCTTT.

This chain links TRBV30 with TRBJ1-5, with 9 bases matching TRBD1. Per the germline V gene, CDR1 is GTSNPN and CDR2 is SVGIG (reference sequence). This CDR3 has 16 amino acids. Trimming at V came to 3 bases and at J to 7 bases, leaving 13 bases not matched to a gene. CDR3: CAWSLKGQGQRQPQHF. CDR3 in DNA: TGTGCCTGGAGCCTTAAAGGACAGGGGCAAAGACAGCCCCAGCATTTT.

The CDR3 DNA follows: TGTGCCAGCAGTGAAGGGCTAGATACGCAGTATTTT. Encoded protein: CASSEGLDTQYF. This sequence joins TRBV6-1 and TRBJ2-3; no definite D call. Trimming took 1 base from V and 5 from J, leaving 4 bases between them. CDR1 and CDR2 (germline): MNHNS, SASEGT. CDR3 length: 12 amino acids.

The chain links TRBV3-1 (or the pseudogene TRBV3-2) to TRBJ2-2; possibly TRBD2 for D (5 bases). With 2 bases removed from V and 7 bases from J, the gap between germline ends came to 8 bases. CDR3 length equals 13 residues. Germline CDR1 and CDR2: LGHDT and YNNKEL (reference sequence). The CDR3 DNA sequence: TGTGCCAGCAGCCAACGAGGGCACGGGGAGCTGTTTTTT. Amino acids: CASSQRGHGELFF.

The rearrangement links TRBV28 to TRBJ1-2; TRBD1 agrees at 11 bases. Germline-derived CDR1 and CDR2 are MDHEN and SYDVKM. Trimming took 6 bases from V and 4 from J; bases not matched to a gene: 16. The CDR3 covers 18 residues. CDR3 in amino acids: CASRELTDRGQYTYGYTF. The CDR3 bases are TGTGCCAGCAGAGAGCTAACGGACAGGGGGCAGTATACCTATGGCTACACCTTC.

The genes are TRBV11-1 and TRBJ2-1; possibly TRBD1 for D (6 bases). The CDR3 consists of 16 residues. Between the trimmed V and J ends, which lost 1 base and 6 bases, there was a span of 16 bases. The germline V gene encodes CDR1 SGHAT and CDR2 FQDESV (reference sequence). The CDR3 sequence is CASSLGSGGLGNEQFF. CDR3 bases: TGTGCCAGCAGCTTAGGAAGTGGGGGCTTGGGCAATGAGCAGTTCTTC.

The chain uses TRBV30 and TRBJ1-2; D is unclear. The CDR3 sequence is 15 residues long. Germline V CDR1 and CDR2: GTSNPN, SVGIG (reference sequence). Between the trimmed V and J ends, which lost 2 bases and 8 bases, there was a span of 21 bases. The CDR3 bases are TGTGCCTGGAGTTCTGGGCTCTCAGGTTCCCTGGGCTACACCTTC. Translating it yields CAWSSGLSGSLGYTF.

The V and J genes are TRBV6-2 or TRBV6-3 and TRBJ1-2; D is unclear. The V gene lost 4 bases and the J gene lost 2 bases, with 8 bases spanning the gap. Germline CDR1 is MNHEY and CDR2 is SVGEGT. This CDR3 has 13 residues. CDR3 in amino acids: CASSWALNYGYTF. CDR3 nucleotide sequence: TGTGCCAGCAGTTGGGCCCTCAACTATGGCTACACCTTC.

This chain links TRBV5-6 with TRBJ1-1, with a weak D call TRBD1 (5 bases). The germline CDR1 and CDR2 sequences are SGHDT and YYEEEE. The CDR3 contains 14 residues. Deletions cut 4 bases from V and 2 bases from J, with 12 bases between. Here the CDR3 DNA reads TGTGCCAGCAGCCTTCCAACAGGTAACACTGAAGCTTTCTTT. Amino acid sequence: CASSLPTGNTEAFF.

This clone appeared once. The chain links TRBV6-5 to TRBJ1-1; no clear D. The CDR3 covers 13 residues. V lost 4 bases and J lost 2, with 8 bases in between. CDR1 and CDR2 from the germline V gene are MNHEY and SVGAGI. CDR3 nucleotides: TGTGCCAGCAGTTCGGGATTCAACACTGAAGCTTTCTTT. Protein: CASSSGFNTEAFF.

The V and J genes are TRBV6-5 and TRBJ1-2; tentative D call: TRBD1 (6 bases). In germline, CDR1 is MNHEY, CDR2 SVGAGI. The CDR3 is 15 amino acids. Trimming stripped 5 bases from V and 6 bases from J, with 19 bases between. The CDR3 nucleotides read TGTGCCAGCAGTCCTGGTTGGGGGCGCGAGGATGGCTACACCTTC. Protein product: CASSPGWGREDGYTF.

The gene calls are TRBV7-9 and TRBJ1-4; 10 bases map to TRBD1. V shed 10 bases, J shed 7 bases, and the junction held 9 bases outside the gene matches. Germline-derived CDR1 and CDR2 are SEHNR and FQNEAQ (reference sequence). The CDR3 covers 14 residues. This chain's CDR3 is CATITGTGVEKLFF. The CDR3 DNA follows: TGTGCCACCATAACCGGGACAGGGGTTGAAAAACTGTTTTTT.

The chain carries TRBV7-2 and TRBJ2-7; possible D gene TRBD2, 6 bases. Trimming cost V 5 bases and J 5 bases, with 16 bases left between them. CDR3 size: 14 residues. CDR1 and CDR2 (germline): SGHTA, FQGNSA. The CDR3 region is CASSPSAGTHEQYF. The CDR3 region has the DNA TGTGCCAGCAGCCCCTCGGCGGGGACCCACGAGCAGTACTTC.

CDR3 coding DNA: TGCGCCAGCAGCCAAGAATCCAGGGTGGGGTATGGCTACACCTTC. Amino acid sequence: CASSQESRVGYGYTF. The rearrangement uses TRBV4-1 and TRBJ1-2; maybe TRBD1 (5 bases). The CDR3 length is 15 residues. Trimming took 0 bases from V and 5 from J, leaving 13 bases between them. CDR1 is MGHRA and CDR2 is YSYEKL in the germline V gene.